A few counts support the clone carrying this T cell receptor beta chain. Measured with immunoSEQ multiplex PCR; TCRdb has only the in-frame clones, and not every one. The sample includes approximately 77,000 clones, 84% of them seen just once. Patients with autoimmune history or systemic immunosuppression were excluded. This record comes from a study of OX40 agonist ivuxolimab in advanced cancers. The CDR3 is 13 amino acids. V dropped 7 bases and J dropped 2; count of bases not matched to a gene: 5. Germline V gives CDR1 SEHNR, CDR2 FQNEAQ (reference sequence). The V gene is TRBV7-9, the J gene TRBJ2-7; TRBD2 matches at 7 bases. The starting material was CD4+ or CD8+ T cells sorted from blood, obtained in a trial of the OX40 agonist ivuxolimab. This sequence was found in an adult with an advanced solid tumor such as melanoma, head and neck, liver or kidney cancer. The CDR3 reads CASKGGRTYEQYF. Written as DNA, the CDR3 is TGTGCCAGCAAGGGCGGGAGAACCTACGAGCAGTACTTC.